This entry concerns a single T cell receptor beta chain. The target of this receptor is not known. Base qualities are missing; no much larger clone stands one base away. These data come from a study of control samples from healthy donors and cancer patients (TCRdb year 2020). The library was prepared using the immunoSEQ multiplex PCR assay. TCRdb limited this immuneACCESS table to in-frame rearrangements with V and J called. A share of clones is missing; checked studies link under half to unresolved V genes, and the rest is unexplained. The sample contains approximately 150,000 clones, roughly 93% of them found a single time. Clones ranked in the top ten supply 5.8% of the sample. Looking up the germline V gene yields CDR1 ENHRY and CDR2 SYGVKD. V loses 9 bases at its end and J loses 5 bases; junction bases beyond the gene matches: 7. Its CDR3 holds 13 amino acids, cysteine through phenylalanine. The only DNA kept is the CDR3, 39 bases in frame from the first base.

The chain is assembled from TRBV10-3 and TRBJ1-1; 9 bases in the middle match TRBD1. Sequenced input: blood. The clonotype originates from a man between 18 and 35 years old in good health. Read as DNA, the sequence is TGTGCCATAAGGGACAGGGAGGGGACTGAAGCTTTCTTT. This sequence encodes CAIRDREGTEAFF.